The 11 T cell receptor beta chains listed next were all sequenced from one sample in a study of CD8 T cell repertoires and HIV-1 epitope variants. Clones were sequenced by immunoSEQ multiplex PCR, and TCRdb holds only the in-frame ones, with some missing. The table lists about 5,600 clones, around three fifths of them singletons. Which antigens these TCRs recognize remains unknown. Sequencing was carried out using cultured CD8+ T cells derived from PBMCs. The receptors shown here come from a male donor with HIV.

V gene TRBV4-3 combines with J gene TRBJ1-4; D gene unclear. CDR1 and CDR2 from the germline V gene are LGHNA and YSLEER. The CDR3 extends over 16 amino acids. Trimming took 0 bases from V and 4 from J, leaving 12 bases between them. For the CDR3, the DNA is TGCGCCAGCAGCCAAGACCGAAGGGCTTATAATGAAAAACTGTTTTTT. Translating gives CASSQDRRAYNEKLFF.

The V gene is TRBV5-1, the J gene TRBJ2-5, with TRBD1 identical over 7 bases. J was trimmed by 2 bases and V by 4 bases; bases with no gene match: 8. This CDR3 is built from 15 residues. In germline, CDR1 is SGHRS, CDR2 YFSETQ. The chain's CDR3 is CASSPVSGQQETQYF. In nucleotides, the CDR3 is TGCGCCAGCAGCCCCGTTTCGGGACAGCAAGAGACCCAGTACTTC.

This sequence joins TRBV28 and TRBJ1-5, with D perhaps TRBD1 (6 bases). The germline CDR1 and CDR2 sequences are MDHEN and SYDVKM. This CDR3 contains 12 residues. Trimming took 7 bases from V and 9 from J, leaving 13 bases between them. CDR3: CASTTPRGPQHF. The CDR3 bases are TGTGCCAGCACCACACCCAGGGGGCCCCAGCATTTT.

J is TRBJ2-1 and V is TRBV28, with D possibly TRBD1 on 5 matching bases. CDR3 length: 15 residues. The V and J ends lost 6 bases and 4 bases respectively, with 16 bases between them. CDR1 is MDHEN, CDR2 SYDVKM, per germline. CDR3: CASRPRQPDYNEQFF. The CDR3 coding sequence is TGTGCCAGCAGACCTAGACAGCCTGATTACAATGAGCAGTTCTTC.

This clone was seen more than once but under ten times. J is TRBJ1-1 and V is TRBV4-2, with a tentative D call TRBD1 (5 bases). V lost 0 bases, J lost 5 bases, and 7 bases lay in between. The germline gives CDR1 LGHNA, CDR2 YNFKEQ. The CDR3 covers 13 residues. The CDR3 loop reads CASSQEGGTEAFF. DNA for the CDR3: TGTGCCAGCAGCCAAGAGGGGGGGACTGAAGCTTTCTTT.

The J gene is TRBJ2-7, the V gene TRBV9, with D tentatively TRBD2 (5 bases). Trimming removed 3 bases from V and 3 bases from J, with 16 bases in between. The CDR3 loop spans 15 amino acids. Germline V lookup: CDR1 SGDLS, CDR2 YYNGEE. The CDR3 sequence: CASSDDYLGNYEQYF. Written as DNA, the CDR3 is TGTGCCAGCAGCGACGACTACCTTGGGAACTACGAGCAGTACTTC. Full variable domain (missing parts from reference TRBV9 and TRBJ2-7): DSGVTQTPKHLITATGQRVTLRCSPRSGDLSVYWYQQSLDQGLQFLIQYYNGEERAKGNILERFSAQQFPDLHSELNLSSLELGDSALYFCASSDDYLGNYEQYFGPGTRLTVT.

This chain uses TRBV28 with TRBJ2-3; possible D gene TRBD1, 6 bases. Trimming took 5 bases from V and 2 from J, leaving 14 bases between them. Germline CDR1 and CDR2: MDHEN and SYDVKM. CDR3 length: 15 residues. For the CDR3, the DNA is TGTGCCAGCAGTCCCGGGGCAGGGGCCACAGATACGCAGTATTTT. Translated: CASSPGAGATDTQYF.

The V gene is TRBV28, the J gene TRBJ2-7, with D unresolved. The CDR3 contains 13 residues. Germline V lookup: CDR1 MDHEN, CDR2 SYDVKM. V lost 3 bases to trimming and J lost 0 bases, with 6 bases between them. The DNA for the CDR3 is TGTGCCAGCAGTTTCGGCTACTCCTACGAGCAGTACTTC. It is translated as CASSFGYSYEQYF.

This sequence joins TRBV5-1 and TRBJ1-2; D may be TRBD1 (5 bases). CDR1 and CDR2 (germline): SGHRS, YFSETQ. V was pared by 0 bases and J by 4 bases, with 10 bases between. CDR3 length equals 14 residues. This CDR3 reads CASSLDQGGYGYTF. For the CDR3, the DNA is TGCGCCAGCAGCTTGGATCAGGGTGGCTATGGCTACACCTTC.

The CDR3 spells CASSPWTDEDEKLFF. The CDR3 bases are TGTGCCAGCAGTCCTTGGACAGATGAGGATGAAAAACTGTTTTTT. The chain couples TRBV27 to TRBJ1-4; D is perhaps TRBD1 (6 bases). CDR1 is MNHEY, CDR2 SMNVEV, per germline (reference sequence). This CDR3 is built from 15 residues. V lost 5 bases and J lost 6, with 16 bases in between.

The rearrangement uses TRBV19 and TRBJ2-4, with 9 bases matching TRBD1. The CDR3 covers 13 residues. Germline CDR1 and CDR2: LNHDA and SQIVND (reference sequence). After removal of 5 bases from V and 6 bases from J, the junction contained 2 bases not matched to a gene. Here the CDR3 reads CASSPGQGNIQYF. The CDR3 DNA sequence: TGTGCCAGTAGTCCGGGACAGGGAAACATTCAGTACTTC.